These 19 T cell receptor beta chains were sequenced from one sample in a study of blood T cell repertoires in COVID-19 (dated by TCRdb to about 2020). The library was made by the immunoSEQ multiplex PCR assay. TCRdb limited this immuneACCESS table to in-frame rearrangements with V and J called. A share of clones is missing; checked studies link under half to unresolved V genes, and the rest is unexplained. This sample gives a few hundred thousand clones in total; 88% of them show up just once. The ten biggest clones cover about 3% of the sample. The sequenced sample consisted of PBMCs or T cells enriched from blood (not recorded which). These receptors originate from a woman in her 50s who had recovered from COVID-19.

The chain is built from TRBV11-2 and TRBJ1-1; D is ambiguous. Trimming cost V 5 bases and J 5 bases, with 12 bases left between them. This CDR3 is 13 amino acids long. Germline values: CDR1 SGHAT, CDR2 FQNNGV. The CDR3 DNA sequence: TGTGCCAGCAGCCTTCCGGGGAGAACTGAAGCTTTCTTT. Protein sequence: CASSLPGRTEAFF.

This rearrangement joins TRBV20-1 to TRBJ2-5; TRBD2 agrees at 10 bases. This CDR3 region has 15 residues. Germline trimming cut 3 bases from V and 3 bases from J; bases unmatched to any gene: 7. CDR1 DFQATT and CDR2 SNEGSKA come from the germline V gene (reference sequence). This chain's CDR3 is CSASGSSGRKETQYF. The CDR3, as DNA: TGCAGTGCTAGTGGTTCTAGCGGGAGAAAAGAGACCCAGTACTTC.

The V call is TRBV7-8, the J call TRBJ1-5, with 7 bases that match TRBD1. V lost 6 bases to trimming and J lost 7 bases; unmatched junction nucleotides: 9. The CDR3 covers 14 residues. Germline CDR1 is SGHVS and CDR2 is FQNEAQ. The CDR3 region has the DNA TGTGCCAGCAGTTACGCAGGGGGAGGACAGCCCCAGCATTTT. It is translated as CASSYAGGGQPQHF.

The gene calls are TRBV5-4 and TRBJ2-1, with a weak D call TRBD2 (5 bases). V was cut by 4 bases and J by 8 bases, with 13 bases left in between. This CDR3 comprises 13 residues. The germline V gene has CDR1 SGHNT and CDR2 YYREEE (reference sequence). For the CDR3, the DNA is TGTGCCAGCAGCCCGTGGTCCGGGGATGAGCAGTTCTTC. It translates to CASSPWSGDEQFF.

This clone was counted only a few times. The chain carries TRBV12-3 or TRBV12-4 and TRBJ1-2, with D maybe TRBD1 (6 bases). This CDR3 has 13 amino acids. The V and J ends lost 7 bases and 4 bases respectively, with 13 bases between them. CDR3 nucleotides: TGTGCCAGCAACCTCGACAGGCCCTATGGCTACACCTTC. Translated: CASNLDRPYGYTF.

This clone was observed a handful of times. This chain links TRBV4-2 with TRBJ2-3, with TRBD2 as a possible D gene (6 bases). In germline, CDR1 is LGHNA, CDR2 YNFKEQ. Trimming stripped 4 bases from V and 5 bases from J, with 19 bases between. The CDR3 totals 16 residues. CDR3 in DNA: TGTGCCAGCAGCCGCCCGGCGCTAGGCGGGGTAGATACGCAGTATTTT. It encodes CASSRPALGGVDTQYF.

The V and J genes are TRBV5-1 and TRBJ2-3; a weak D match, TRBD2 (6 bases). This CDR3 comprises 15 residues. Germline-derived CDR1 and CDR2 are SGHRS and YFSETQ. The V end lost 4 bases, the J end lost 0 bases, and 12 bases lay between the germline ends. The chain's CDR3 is CASSQEEGSTDTQYF. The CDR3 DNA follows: TGCGCCAGCAGCCAGGAGGAGGGCAGCACAGATACGCAGTATTTT.

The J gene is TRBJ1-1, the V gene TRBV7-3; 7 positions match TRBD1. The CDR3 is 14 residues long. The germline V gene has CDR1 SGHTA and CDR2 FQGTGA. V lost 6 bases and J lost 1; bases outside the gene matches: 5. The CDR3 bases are TGTGCCAGCAGTTCCAGGGGGACGAACACTGAAGCTTTCTTT. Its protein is CASSSRGTNTEAFF. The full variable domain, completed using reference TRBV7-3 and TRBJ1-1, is GAGVSQTPSNKVTEKGKYVELRCDPISGHTALYWYRQSLGQGPEFLIYFQGTGAADDSGLPNDRFFAVRPEGSVSTLKIQRTERGDSAVYLCASSSRGTNTEAFFGQGTRLTVV.

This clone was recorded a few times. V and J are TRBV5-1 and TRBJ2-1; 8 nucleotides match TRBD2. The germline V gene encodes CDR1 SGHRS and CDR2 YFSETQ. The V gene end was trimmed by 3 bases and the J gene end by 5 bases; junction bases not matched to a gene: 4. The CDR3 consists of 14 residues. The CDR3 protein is CASSSVSGNNEQFF. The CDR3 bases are TGCGCCAGCAGCTCCGTTAGCGGGAACAATGAGCAGTTCTTC. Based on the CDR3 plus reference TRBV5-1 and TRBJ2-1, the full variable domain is KAGVTQTPRYLIKTRGQQVTLSCSPISGHRSVSWYQQTPGQGLQFLFEYFSETQRNKGNFPGRFSGRQFSNSRSEMNVSTLELGDSALYLCASSSVSGNNEQFFGPGTRLTVL.

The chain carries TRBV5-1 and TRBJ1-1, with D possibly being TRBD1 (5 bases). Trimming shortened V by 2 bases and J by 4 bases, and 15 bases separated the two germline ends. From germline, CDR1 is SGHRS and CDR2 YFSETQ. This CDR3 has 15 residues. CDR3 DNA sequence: TGCGCCAGCAGCTTAGGTGACAGTAGAACCACTGAAGCTTTCTTT. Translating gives CASSLGDSRTTEAFF.

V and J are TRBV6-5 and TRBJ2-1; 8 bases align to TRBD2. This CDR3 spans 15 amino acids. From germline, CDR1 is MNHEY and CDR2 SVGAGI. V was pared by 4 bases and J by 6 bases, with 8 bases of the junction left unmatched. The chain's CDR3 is CASSSISGSPNEQFF. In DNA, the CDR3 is TGTGCCAGCAGTTCCATAAGCGGGAGCCCCAATGAGCAGTTCTTC.

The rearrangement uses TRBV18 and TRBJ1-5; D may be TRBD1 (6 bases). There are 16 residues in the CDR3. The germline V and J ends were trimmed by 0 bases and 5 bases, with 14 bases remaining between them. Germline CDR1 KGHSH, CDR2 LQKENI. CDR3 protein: CASSPPWGGRDQPQHF. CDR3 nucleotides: TGTGCCAGCTCACCACCGTGGGGGGGCAGGGATCAGCCCCAGCATTTT.

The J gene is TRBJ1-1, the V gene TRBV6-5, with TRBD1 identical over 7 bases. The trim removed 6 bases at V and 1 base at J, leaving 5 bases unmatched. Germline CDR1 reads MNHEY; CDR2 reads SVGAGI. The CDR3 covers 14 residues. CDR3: CASRGRTGNTEAFF. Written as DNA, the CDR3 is TGTGCCAGCAGAGGTCGGACAGGGAACACTGAAGCTTTCTTT.

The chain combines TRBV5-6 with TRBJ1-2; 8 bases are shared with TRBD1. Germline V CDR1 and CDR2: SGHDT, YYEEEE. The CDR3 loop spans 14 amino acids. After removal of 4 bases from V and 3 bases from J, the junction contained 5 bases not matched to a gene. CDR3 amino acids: CASSMTGEYYGYTF. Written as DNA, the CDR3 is TGTGCCAGCAGCATGACAGGGGAGTACTATGGCTACACCTTC.

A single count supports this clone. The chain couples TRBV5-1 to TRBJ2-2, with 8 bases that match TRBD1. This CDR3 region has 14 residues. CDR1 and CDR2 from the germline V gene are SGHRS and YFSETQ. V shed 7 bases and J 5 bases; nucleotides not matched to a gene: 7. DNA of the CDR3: TGCGCCAGCCAGACAGGGGTTCGAACCGGGGAGCTGTTTTTT. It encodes CASQTGVRTGELFF.

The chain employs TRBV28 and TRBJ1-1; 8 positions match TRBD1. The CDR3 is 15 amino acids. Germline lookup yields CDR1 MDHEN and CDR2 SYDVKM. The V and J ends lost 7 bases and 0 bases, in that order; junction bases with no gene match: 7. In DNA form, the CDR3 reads TGTGCCAGCACCTACAGGGGGAGGATGAACACTGAAGCTTTCTTT. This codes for CASTYRGRMNTEAFF.

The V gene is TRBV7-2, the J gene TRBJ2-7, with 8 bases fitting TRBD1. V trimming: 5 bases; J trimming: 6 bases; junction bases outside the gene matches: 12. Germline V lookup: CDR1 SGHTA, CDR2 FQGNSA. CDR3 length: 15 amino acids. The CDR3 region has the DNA TGTGCCAGCAGCCCCGGACAGGGAAGAATGCGCGAGCAGTACTTC. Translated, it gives CASSPGQGRMREQYF.

CDR3 DNA sequence: TGTGCCAGCAGCCCGCGGTTGACGGGGGTTCGGTTAGCCAAAAACATTCAGTACTTC. This codes for CASSPRLTGVRLAKNIQYF. V is TRBV5-6 and J is TRBJ2-4; possible D gene TRBD2, 6 bases. The CDR3 is made up of 19 amino acids. Germline CDR1 SGHDT, CDR2 YYEEEE. Between the trimmed V and J ends, which lost 4 bases and 0 bases, there was a span of 23 bases.

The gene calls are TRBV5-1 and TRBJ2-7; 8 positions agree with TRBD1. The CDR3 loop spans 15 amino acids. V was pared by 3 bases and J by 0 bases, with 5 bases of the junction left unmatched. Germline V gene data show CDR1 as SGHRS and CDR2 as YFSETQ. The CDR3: CASSSAGQGSYEQYF. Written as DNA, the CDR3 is TGCGCCAGCAGCTCGGCCGGACAGGGCTCCTACGAGCAGTACTTC.